This T cell receptor beta chain came from a study of tumor-infiltrating lymphocytes in primary liver carcinoma. General observations from the study: Tumor top-250-clone fractions significantly exceeded those of blood (p = 0.039). Reduced overlap was seen in tumor-adjacent and tumor-blood pairs versus tumor region pairs.

Regarding this clonotype: The antigen remains undetermined. This CDR3 fails to terminate in the conserved phenylalanine or tryptophan, so it likely reflects a read error.

Starting material of 500 ng total RNA yielded TCR beta cDNA via a constant-region primer. Employing slightly modified ARM-PCR, three nested multiplex PCR rounds were run, and these gave rise to the TCR beta libraries. TCRdb processed the multiplex PCR reads anew with MiXCR; each CDR3 protein has one entry. The sample contains 95,000 to 150,000 distinct CDR3 sequences, roughly 70% of which appear only once. Joint extraction of RNA and DNA used roughly 20-33 mg of bulk tissue that was unsorted. The sequencing input was tumor-adjacent normal liver tissue. The receptor was isolated from a woman in her sixties or seventies with primary liver carcinoma and hepatitis B virus infection.

The CDR3 region has the DNA TGCAGCGCTGATGCGGGAGCGCCCTACGAGCAGTACTCC. Protein product: CSADAGAPYEQYS. The rearrangement links TRBV29-1 to TRBJ2-7, with TRBD2 identical over 7 bases. The CDR3 loop spans 13 amino acids. The V gene end was trimmed by 7 bases and the J gene end by 2 bases; junction bases not matched to a gene: 8. Germline values: CDR1 SQVTM, CDR2 ANQGSEA.